This paragraph reports one T cell receptor (beta chain). CDR1 and CDR2 (germline): MNHEY, SVGEGT. V lost 5 bases, J lost 3 bases, and 2 bases stayed unmatched. CDR3 length equals 14 residues. In the authors' methods: Amplification with reference gene primers provided the estimates of nucleated cell counts. Sequenced by immunoSEQ multiplex PCR; TCRdb stores in-frame clones only, minus some. The DNA was the basis for D and trimming; V, J and clone size are from that table. Of about 140,000 clones in the sample, approximately 80% were seen once. The data were obtained in a study of blood T cell repertoires in COVID-19. On the study more broadly: Samples came from the United States, Italy and Spain, spanning acute and convalescent COVID-19. PBMCs, B-cell-depleted T cells, or T cells were the source of the cDNA or gDNA that made up the material.

Input material: peripheral blood. This receptor was identified in a human donor in a cohort sampled during active COVID-19. The rearrangement uses TRBV6-2 or TRBV6-3 and TRBJ2-3; 10 bases are a match to TRBD2. CDR3: CASSGLAATDTQYF. CDR3 DNA: TGTGCCAGCAGTGGACTAGCGGCAACAGATACGCAGTATTTT.